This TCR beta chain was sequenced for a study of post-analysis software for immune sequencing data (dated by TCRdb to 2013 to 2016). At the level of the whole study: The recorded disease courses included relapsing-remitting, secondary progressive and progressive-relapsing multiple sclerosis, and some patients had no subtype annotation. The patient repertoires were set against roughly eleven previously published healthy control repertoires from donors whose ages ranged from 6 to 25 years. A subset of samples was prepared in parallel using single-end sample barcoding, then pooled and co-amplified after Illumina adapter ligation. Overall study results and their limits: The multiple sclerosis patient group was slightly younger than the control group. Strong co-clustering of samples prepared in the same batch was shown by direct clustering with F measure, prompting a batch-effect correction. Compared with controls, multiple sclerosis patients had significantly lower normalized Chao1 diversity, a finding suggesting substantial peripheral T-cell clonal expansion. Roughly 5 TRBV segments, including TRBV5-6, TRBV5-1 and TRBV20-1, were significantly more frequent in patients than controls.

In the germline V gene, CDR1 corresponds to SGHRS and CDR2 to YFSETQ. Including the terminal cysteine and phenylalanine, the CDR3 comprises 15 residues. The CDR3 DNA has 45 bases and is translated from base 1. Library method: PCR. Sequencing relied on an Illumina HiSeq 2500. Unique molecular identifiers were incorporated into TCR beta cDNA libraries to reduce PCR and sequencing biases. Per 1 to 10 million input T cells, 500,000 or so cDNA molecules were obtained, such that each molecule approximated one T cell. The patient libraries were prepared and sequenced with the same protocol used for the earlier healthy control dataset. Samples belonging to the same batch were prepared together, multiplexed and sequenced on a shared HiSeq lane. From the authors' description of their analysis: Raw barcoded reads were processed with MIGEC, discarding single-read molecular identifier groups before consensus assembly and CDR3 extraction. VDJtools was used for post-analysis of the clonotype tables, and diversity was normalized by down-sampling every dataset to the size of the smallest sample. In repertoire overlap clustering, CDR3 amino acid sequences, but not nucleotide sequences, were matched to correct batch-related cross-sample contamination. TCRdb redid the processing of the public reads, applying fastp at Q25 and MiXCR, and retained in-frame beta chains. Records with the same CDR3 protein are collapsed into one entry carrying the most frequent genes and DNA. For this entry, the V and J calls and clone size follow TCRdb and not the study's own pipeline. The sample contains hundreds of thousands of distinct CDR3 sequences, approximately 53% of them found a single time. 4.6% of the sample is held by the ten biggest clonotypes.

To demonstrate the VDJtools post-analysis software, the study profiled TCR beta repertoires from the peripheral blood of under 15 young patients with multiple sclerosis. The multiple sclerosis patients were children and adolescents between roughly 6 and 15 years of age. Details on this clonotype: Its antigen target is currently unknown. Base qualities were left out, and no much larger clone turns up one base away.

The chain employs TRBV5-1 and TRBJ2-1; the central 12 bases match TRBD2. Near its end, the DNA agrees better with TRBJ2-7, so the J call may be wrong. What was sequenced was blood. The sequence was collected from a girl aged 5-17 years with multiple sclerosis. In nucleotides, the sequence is TGCGCCAGCAGCTCCGGACTAGCGGGGCGGAACGAGCAGTACTTC. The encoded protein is CASSSGLAGRNEQYF.